This entry lists 19 T cell receptor beta chains sequenced from one sample in a study of vaccination effects on CD4 cells after COVID-19 (dated by TCRdb to between 2020 and 2023). After 10 to 11 days of culture, CD4+ T cells were isolated with the EasySep CD4+ T cell isolation kit. Library construction relied on the immunoSEQ multiplex PCR assay. This immuneACCESS table, as held by TCRdb, lists in-frame sequences with V and J called but not all clones. Of the missing ones, under half trace to an unresolved V gene in checked studies; the others have no known cause. This sample comprises about 64,000 clones, more than 60% of them detected only once. The ten largest clones add up to 20% to 25% of the sample. These TCRs' antigens remain unknown. Sample: CD4+ T cells from PBMCs cultured without peptide, taken before COVID-19 vaccination. These receptors were taken from a human donor who had a prior SARS-CoV-2 infection.

This sequence joins TRBV27 and TRBJ2-7; no clear D. This CDR3 comprises 14 residues. Trimming removed 5 bases at V and 3 bases at J, with 14 bases between. Germline CDR1 is MNHEY and CDR2 is SMNVEV (reference sequence). CDR3 nucleotide sequence: TGTGCCAGCAGTCCCCAAGGGTGGGGCTACGAGCAGTACTTC. As protein: CASSPQGWGYEQYF.

The J gene is TRBJ1-2, the V gene TRBV18; TRBD1 matches at 8 bases. Germline V gene sequence: CDR1 KGHSH, CDR2 LQKENI. V shed 6 bases, J shed 0 bases, and the junction held 9 bases outside the gene matches. The CDR3 has 16 amino acids. The CDR3 here is CASSPRTGITNYGYTF. The CDR3 DNA is TGTGCCAGCTCTCCTAGGACAGGGATAACTAACTATGGCTACACCTTC. The full variable domain, rest sourced from reference TRBV18 and TRBJ1-2, is NAGVMQNPRHLVRRRGQEARLRCSPMKGHSHVYWYRQLPEEGLKFMVYLQKENIIDESGMPKERFSAEFPKEGPSILRIQQVVRGDSAAYFCASSPRTGITNYGYTFGSGTRLTVV.

The chain combines TRBV20-1 with TRBJ2-5; 12 bases match TRBD2. With 3 bases clipped from V and 7 bases from J, the junction kept 15 bases outside the gene matches. This CDR3 region has 17 residues. Germline CDR1 DFQATT, CDR2 SNEGSKA (reference sequence). The CDR3: CSASWSSGRDSLGTQYF. The CDR3 coding sequence is TGCAGTGCTAGTTGGTCTAGCGGGAGGGATAGTTTAGGGACCCAGTACTTC.

This clone was detected a few times. The rearrangement joins TRBV15 to TRBJ1-6; no reliable D call. Looked up from germline, CDR1 is LNHNV and CDR2 is YYDKDF (reference sequence). Trimming took off 0 bases at V and 7 bases at J, with 4 bases between the two ends. CDR3 length equals 13 residues. The CDR3 loop is CATSRDRNSPLHF. For the CDR3, the DNA is TGTGCCACCAGCAGAGACAGGAATTCACCCCTCCACTTT.

This clone was observed a single time. The J gene is TRBJ2-7, the V gene TRBV2, with D maybe TRBD1 (7 bases). In germline, CDR1 is SNHLY, CDR2 FYNNEI. V gave up 8 bases and J gave up 0 bases, with 23 bases separating them. The CDR3 covers 17 residues. The CDR3 nucleotides read TGTGCCAGCGGAGGGGACAGATTCCTTGGGCCCTCCTACGAGCAGTACTTC. This codes for CASGGDRFLGPSYEQYF.

V and J are TRBV9 and TRBJ1-4; D gene uncertain. Germline values: CDR1 SGDLS, CDR2 YYNGEE. V was shortened by 0 bases and J by 7 bases, with 13 bases between the two germline ends. There are 15 residues in the CDR3. CDR3 in DNA: TGTGCCAGCAGCGTAGCTACGGGAAACGGTGAAAAACTGTTTTTT. Its translation: CASSVATGNGEKLFF.

The chain uses TRBV4-3 and TRBJ2-1, with D unresolved. V shed 0 bases and J shed 7 bases, with 10 bases lying between them. Germline assignment: CDR1 LGHNA and CDR2 YSLEER. The CDR3 covers 14 residues. The CDR3 loop reads CASSQDGWRNEQFF. The CDR3 DNA sequence: TGCGCCAGCAGCCAAGACGGCTGGCGGAATGAGCAGTTCTTC.

This clone was detected a few times. This chain connects TRBV4-2 to TRBJ1-2; D is unclear. The CDR3 has 14 amino acids. V shed 1 base and J shed 4 bases, with 10 bases lying between them. CDR1 and CDR2 from the germline V gene are LGHNA and YNFKEQ. CDR3 coding DNA: TGTGCCAGCAGCCAAGGAGTCGGTAGCTATGGCTACACCTTC. Translated: CASSQGVGSYGYTF.

Only a few counts were recorded for this clone. The junction and the germline gene differ at one end; a read error may be behind it. This chain links TRBV7-7 with TRBJ2-2, with 7 bases matching TRBD1. In germline, CDR1 is SSHAT, CDR2 FNYEAQ (reference sequence). This CDR3 has 18 amino acids. This chain's CDR3 is CASSSNGLGQTNTGELFF. DNA for the CDR3: TGTGCTAGCAGCTCGAATGGTCTGGGACAGACGAACACCGGGGAGCTGTTTTTT.

This chain links TRBV7-9 with TRBJ2-6; no clear D. CDR1 SEHNR and CDR2 FQNEAQ come from the germline V gene (reference sequence). The V gene lost 2 bases and the J gene lost 2 bases, with 7 bases spanning the gap. This CDR3 region has 15 residues. The DNA for the CDR3 is TGTGCCAGCAGCTTAAGTGTAGCTGGGGCCAACGTCCTGACTTTC. It specifies CASSLSVAGANVLTF.

The J gene is TRBJ1-6, the V gene TRBV4-1; 7 nucleotides align to TRBD1. Per germline, CDR1 MGHRA and CDR2 YSYEKL. CDR3 size: 19 residues. Unmatched junction bases numbered 13, after V lost 1 base and J lost 4 bases. CDR3: CASSQVPLDPDRYNSPLHF. Here the CDR3 DNA reads TGCGCCAGCAGCCAAGTGCCTCTGGATCCGGACAGGTATAATTCACCCCTCCACTTT.

This clone was picked up a small number of times. The chain combines TRBV19 with TRBJ2-1; D might be TRBD1 (5 bases). V lost 3 bases and J 7 bases, leaving 13 bases between the germline ends. In germline, CDR1 is LNHDA, CDR2 SQIVND (reference sequence). CDR3 length equals 14 residues. CDR3 residues: CASSIWARDNEQFF. CDR3 coding DNA: TGTGCCAGTAGTATCTGGGCCAGGGATAATGAGCAGTTCTTC.

CDR3 nucleotides: TGTGCCAGCAGCCCAGGACTTCCTTCCCAAGAGACCCAGTACTTC. Translating gives CASSPGLPSQETQYF. This sequence joins TRBV7-9 and TRBJ2-5; TRBD2 is a possible D gene (5 bases). Trimming took 5 bases from V and 1 from J, leaving 14 bases between them. The CDR3 spans 15 residues. CDR1 SEHNR and CDR2 FQNEAQ come from the germline V gene (reference sequence).

CDR3 protein: CAISESWGTQFF. The CDR3 DNA reads as TGTGCCATCAGTGAGTCTTGGGGCACCCAGTTCTTC. This sequence joins TRBV10-3 and TRBJ2-1; D is perhaps TRBD1 (5 bases). Germline V gene lookup returns CDR1 ENHRY and CDR2 SYGVKD. This CDR3 has 12 residues. With 0 bases removed from V and 13 bases from J, the gap between germline ends came to 10 bases.

This clone occurred a few times. This sequence joins TRBV4-2 and TRBJ1-2; maybe TRBD1 (6 bases). Germline V gene sequence: CDR1 LGHNA, CDR2 YNFKEQ. With 0 bases removed from V and 6 bases from J, the gap between germline ends came to 17 bases. The CDR3 sequence is 16 residues long. The CDR3 region is CASSQDMRQEADGYTF. In nucleotides, the CDR3 is TGTGCCAGCAGCCAAGATATGAGACAGGAAGCCGATGGCTACACCTTC.

V and J are TRBV7-2 and TRBJ2-1, with D unresolved. Trimming removed 5 bases at V and 1 base at J, with 9 bases between. From germline, CDR1 is SGHTA and CDR2 FQGNSA. The CDR3 runs 14 residues. CDR3 coding DNA: TGTGCCAGCAGCGTATCTGGGTCCTACAATGAGCAGTTCTTC. Amino acid sequence: CASSVSGSYNEQFF.

The chain couples TRBV5-1 to TRBJ2-2, with D tentatively TRBD2 (5 bases). Looked up from germline, CDR1 is SGHRS and CDR2 is YFSETQ. The CDR3 contains 15 residues. V lost 1 base and J lost 6, with 13 bases in between. The chain's CDR3 is CASSLRLGSPGELFF. CDR3 in DNA: TGCGCCAGCAGCTTGAGGCTTGGGAGCCCCGGGGAGCTGTTTTTT.

V usage is TRBV19 and J usage is TRBJ1-2; D may be TRBD1 (6 bases). The CDR3 loop spans 13 amino acids. V gave up 7 bases and J gave up 1 base, with 10 bases separating them. Germline CDR1 is LNHDA and CDR2 is SQIVND (reference sequence). Here the CDR3 reads CASTNRVNYGYTF. In DNA form, the CDR3 reads TGTGCCAGTACCAACAGGGTTAACTATGGCTACACCTTC.

DNA of the CDR3: TGTGCCAGCAGTACAACCAGCGACAATGAGCAGTTCTTC. It specifies CASSTTSDNEQFF. The chain links TRBV2 to TRBJ2-1; D is unclear. Germline values: CDR1 SNHLY, CDR2 FYNNEI. The CDR3 extends over 13 amino acids. V was cut by 5 bases and J by 5 bases, with 10 bases left in between. The full variable domain, its missing parts supplied by reference TRBV2 and TRBJ2-1, is EPEVTQTPSHQVTQMGQEVILRCVPISNHLYFYWYRQILGQKVEFLVSFYNNEISEKSEIFDDQFSVERPDGSNFTLKIRSTKLEDSAMYFCASSTTSDNEQFFGPGTRLTVL.